This paragraph reports one T cell receptor beta chain. Its antigen is not known. This record comes from a study of cytomegalovirus exposure and HLA in healthy donors. General observations from the study: Beyond CMV serostatus, there was no information to go on about immune exposure.

PCR used 60 Vbeta primers and 13 Jbeta primers. The method was immunoSEQ multiplex PCR; TCRdb's version includes in-frame clones alone and lacks a portion of them. This sample's table has roughly 120,000 clones. Sequenced: PBMCs. This clonotype originated in a man in his forties in good health and CMV-seropositive.

CDR3 loop: CASSGTPGSRGYGYTF. The CDR3 coding sequence is TGTGCCAGCAGTGGCACCCCTGGATCCCGAGGCTATGGCTACACCTTC. The V gene is TRBV6-1, the J gene TRBJ1-2, with D uncertain. Trimming left V 4 bases short and J 4 bases short, with 19 bases between. The CDR3 contains 16 residues. Germline lookup yields CDR1 MNHNS and CDR2 SASEGT.